This T cell receptor beta chain was found in a study of T cells after yellow fever vaccination. Overall study: The authors prepared low-cell-number fractions using SMART-Seq v4 Ultra Low Input. Findings and caveats of the study: Relatively few clonotypes were ones that appeared in both CD4 and CD8 compartments. Most primary-vaccination clones reappeared after the booster (more than 95% CD4, about 90% CD8). Contamination of FACS-sorted repertoires by abundant clonotypes from the bulk population could occur.

This clonotype was seen a single time. The antigen is unknown. TCRdb independently ran MiXCR on the 5' RACE reads; one entry per CDR3 protein. The sample consists of a few hundred thousand distinct CDR3 sequences, approximately 10% of them appearing once. The CDR3 consists of 21 residues. CDR1 and CDR2 (germline): SGHTA, FQGNSA. The J segment lost 3 bases and the V segment lost 4 bases, leaving 18 bases of the junction unmatched. This clonotype was sampled from a man between 18 and 29 years old who received the YFV17D yellow fever vaccine. Sequenced material: CD4+ T cells sorted from PBMCs, taken 5 days after the yellow fever booster vaccination. V usage is TRBV7-2 and J usage is TRBJ2-1; 13 nucleotides match TRBD2. This CDR3 is CASSSYARLAGGPTFYNEQFF. In DNA form, the CDR3 reads TGTGCCAGCAGCTCTTATGCTCGACTAGCGGGGGGCCCAACTTTCTACAATGAGCAGTTCTTC. Full variable domain (missing parts from reference TRBV7-2 and TRBJ2-1): GAGVSQSPSNKVTEKGKDVELRCDPISGHTALYWYRQSLGQGLEFLIYFQGNSAPDKSGLPSDRFSAERTGGSVSTLTIQRTQQEDSAVYLCASSSYARLAGGPTFYNEQFFGPGTRLTVL.